The entry below describes one TCR beta chain. These data come from a study of blood T cells in healthy people across ages. Germline loops: CDR1 DFQATT, CDR2 SNEGSKA (reference sequence). The V gene end was trimmed by 1 base and the J gene end by 3 bases; junction bases not matched to a gene: 7. This CDR3 comprises 16 residues. Together with a sample-barcoded 5' primer, a J-beta primer mix was included in a second PCR lasting roughly 6 to 12 cycles. A single record per CDR3 protein comes from TCRdb applying MiXCR to the 5' RACE reads. The data show about 1.4 million distinct CDR3 sequences, almost 60% seen once.

This TCR came from a man younger than 35 in good health. Material: blood. The chain links TRBV20-1 to TRBJ1-2, with 11 bases aligning to TRBD1. DNA of the CDR3: TGCAGTGCTAGAGCGCAGGGACAGGGGGTAGACTATGGCTACACCTTC. Protein product: CSARAQGQGVDYGYTF.